The 18 T cell receptor beta chains below were found in one sample sequenced in a study of T cells in Graves' hyperthyroidism and ophthalmopathy. Researchers took RNA transcripts and amplified the TCR beta CDR3 regions from them. A first-round RT-PCR of the TCR CDR3 used the HTBI primer set. TCRdb recomputed calls from the multiplex PCR reads with MiXCR, one row per CDR3 protein. The sample contains about 500,000 distinct CDR3 sequences, roughly 15% of which appear only once. Specimen: blood. Receptors were obtained from a woman aged 25 to 39 with Graves' ophthalmopathy.

V gene TRBV27 combines with J gene TRBJ1-4; 9 nucleotides line up with TRBD1. V lost 5 bases to trimming and J lost 8 bases; unmatched junction nucleotides: 6. This CDR3 comprises 14 residues. CDR1 and CDR2 from the germline V gene are MNHEY and SMNVEV (reference sequence). The CDR3 loop is CASSRGTGTEKLFF. CDR3 nucleotide sequence: TGTGCCAGCAGTCGAGGGACAGGGACAGAAAAACTGTTTTTT.

There are many counts of this clonotype. The chain links TRBV7-8 to TRBJ1-1; D might be TRBD1 (5 bases). CDR1 is SGHVS, CDR2 FQNEAQ, per germline. Deletions cut 2 bases from V and 8 bases from J, with 15 bases between. The CDR3 consists of 14 residues. The CDR3 DNA reads TGTGCCAGCAGCTTAACGTGGGGCTCCCTCGAAGCTTTCTTT. Encoded protein: CASSLTWGSLEAFF.

This clonotype showed up just a few times. This chain links TRBV9 with TRBJ1-2; no clear D. The V gene's germline CDR1 is SGDLS and CDR2 YYNGEE. CDR3 length: 14 residues. The V end was cut by 0 bases, the J end by 5 bases, with 11 bases between. For the CDR3, the DNA is TGTGCCAGCAGCGTAGGCCTTACGAGGTATGGCTACACCTTC. Amino acid sequence: CASSVGLTRYGYTF.

This clonotype was detected many times. The chain recombines TRBV20-1 with TRBJ2-1; 8 positions match TRBD1. Germline V gene data show CDR1 as DFQATT and CDR2 as SNEGSKA (reference sequence). The CDR3 spans 18 residues. Germline trimming cut 6 bases from V and 5 bases from J; bases unmatched to any gene: 21. The CDR3 region is CSAPRVGQGRKANNEQFF. The CDR3 nucleotides read TGCAGTGCCCCCAGAGTAGGACAGGGTCGAAAAGCAAACAATGAGCAGTTCTTC.

This clonotype was found a few times. The chain is built from TRBV3-1 and TRBJ1-5, with 9 positions matching TRBD1. V trimming: 4 bases; J trimming: 7 bases; junction bases outside the gene matches: 5. The germline CDR1 and CDR2 sequences are LGHDT and YNNKEL (reference sequence). CDR3 length: 14 amino acids. CDR3 loop: CASSRGQGRQPQHF. CDR3 sequence (DNA): TGTGCCAGCAGCCGGGGACAGGGTAGACAGCCCCAGCATTTT.

This clonotype was counted a few times. The chain has TRBV5-1 and TRBJ2-3; 7 nucleotides line up with TRBD2. V was clipped by 0 bases and J by 2 bases; unmatched bases: 21. The germline V gene has CDR1 SGHRS and CDR2 YFSETQ. CDR3 length: 21 amino acids. In nucleotides, the CDR3 is TGCGCCAGCAGCTTGGCCTGGAGACAGTCTTCCGGGGGGAGGGTCACAGATACGCAGTATTTT. Its translation is CASSLAWRQSSGGRVTDTQYF.

This clonotype was seen at least ten times. The V call is TRBV20-1, the J call TRBJ2-1; a possible D gene is TRBD2 (5 bases). CDR3 length: 14 amino acids. Between the trimmed V and J ends, which lost 6 bases and 3 bases, there was a span of 15 bases. Germline-derived CDR1 and CDR2 are DFQATT and SNEGSKA (reference sequence). CDR3 in amino acids: CSATWGVGYNEQFF. The CDR3 DNA reads TGCAGTGCGACGTGGGGAGTGGGCTACAATGAGCAGTTCTTC.

This clonotype occurred many times. The chain joins TRBV28 to TRBJ1-2; D is possibly TRBD1 (6 bases). The V gene's germline CDR1 is MDHEN and CDR2 SYDVKM. V lost 2 bases and J lost 8, with 18 bases in between. This CDR3 has 15 residues. The CDR3 coding sequence is TGTGCCAGCAGTTTAAAAGCCAGGGGAGGGGTCGGCTACACCTTC. The encoded protein is CASSLKARGGVGYTF.

CDR3 in amino acids: CSANPGTGGSTGANVLTF. The CDR3 DNA follows: TGCAGTGCTAACCCTGGGACAGGGGGTTCTACTGGGGCCAACGTCCTGACTTTC. This rearrangement joins TRBV20-1 to TRBJ2-6; 11 bases agree with TRBD1. Germline CDR1 reads DFQATT; CDR2 reads SNEGSKA (reference sequence). The ends lost 4 bases at V and 2 bases at J; junction bases unmatched: 10. CDR3 length: 18 residues.

At least ten counts were recorded for this clonotype. This chain joins TRBV20-1 and TRBJ2-1; 16 nucleotides align to TRBD2. The CDR3 has 21 residues. CDR1 and CDR2 (germline): DFQATT, SNEGSKA (reference sequence). With V trimmed by 4 bases and J by 0 bases, 15 bases remained unmatched. CDR3 sequence (DNA): TGCAGTGCTACATCCTATATCGGGACTAGCGGGAGGGCAAGCTCCTACAATGAGCAGTTCTTC. Translation gives CSATSYIGTSGRASSYNEQFF.

This rearrangement joins TRBV10-2 to TRBJ1-5; the match to TRBD1 covers 9 bases. CDR1 and CDR2 from the germline V gene are WSHSY and SAAADI. The CDR3 loop spans 16 amino acids. J was trimmed by 4 bases and V by 4 bases; bases with no gene match: 8. The CDR3 DNA is TGCGCCAGCAGTGGACCCGGGACAGGGATTAATCAGCCCCAGCATTTT. As protein: CASSGPGTGINQPQHF.

V usage is TRBV2 and J usage is TRBJ2-2; D tentatively reads TRBD1 or TRBD2 (6 bases each). Germline CDR1 SNHLY, CDR2 FYNNEI. V lost 7 bases and J 4 bases, leaving 13 bases between the germline ends. The CDR3 has 14 residues. The CDR3 sequence: CASILGGTTGELFF. The DNA for the CDR3 is TGTGCCAGCATCCTGGGGGGCACCACCGGGGAGCTGTTTTTT.

The V call is TRBV11-1, the J call TRBJ2-3, with 8 bases lining up with TRBD2. Germline CDR1 reads SGHAT; CDR2 reads FQDESV (reference sequence). V was clipped by 3 bases and J by 4 bases; unmatched bases: 6. CDR3 length equals 15 residues. The CDR3 DNA reads as TGTGCCAGCAGCTTTATAGCGGGGTGGGCAGATACGCAGTATTTT. Translation gives CASSFIAGWADTQYF.

DNA for the CDR3: TGTGCCAGCAGCCCCCCCCCTGGACAGGATTTTTACAATGAGCAGTTCTTC. Protein sequence: CASSPPPGQDFYNEQFF. The chain has TRBV9 and TRBJ2-1; 7 positions agree with TRBD1. The germline V gene encodes CDR1 SGDLS and CDR2 YYNGEE. This CDR3 has 17 amino acids. Germline trimming cut 4 bases from V and 4 bases from J; bases unmatched to any gene: 14.

This clonotype occurred many times. V usage is TRBV28 and J usage is TRBJ1-1; no clear D. V lost 6 bases and J lost 5, with 22 bases in between. Germline CDR1 reads MDHEN; CDR2 reads SYDVKM. The CDR3 has 16 residues. CDR3 loop: CASSSTSSGEGTEAFF. For the CDR3, the DNA is TGTGCCAGCAGCAGCACCTCCTCCGGGGAAGGAACTGAAGCTTTCTTT. Supplemented by reference TRBV28 and TRBJ1-1, the full variable domain reads DVKVTQSSRYLVKRTGEKVFLECVQDMDHENMFWYRQDPGLGLRLIYFSYDVKMKEKGDIPEGYSVSREKKERFSLILESASTNQTSMYLCASSSTSSGEGTEAFFGQGTRLTVV.

The chain carries TRBV27 and TRBJ1-2; D gene unclear. The length of the CDR3 is 15 residues. The V end lost 8 bases, the J end lost 0 bases, and 16 bases lay between the germline ends. Germline-derived CDR1 and CDR2 are MNHEY and SMNVEV (reference sequence). CDR3 residues: CASLPAGTPNYGYTF. For the CDR3, the DNA is TGTGCCAGCCTCCCGGCGGGAACTCCTAACTATGGCTACACCTTC.

The genes are TRBV2 and TRBJ2-7; 8 positions agree with TRBD1. The CDR3 is made up of 14 amino acids. Germline trimming cut 5 bases from V and 5 bases from J; bases unmatched to any gene: 8. Germline V gene lookup returns CDR1 SNHLY and CDR2 FYNNEI. CDR3 sequence: CASSPDPGGNEQYF. CDR3 coding DNA: TGTGCCAGCAGTCCCGACCCAGGGGGCAACGAGCAGTACTTC.

This clonotype was seen a handful of times. The chain links TRBV27 to TRBJ1-2; 7 bases align to TRBD1. With 2 bases clipped from V and 3 bases from J, the junction kept 6 bases outside the gene matches. Germline values: CDR1 MNHEY, CDR2 SMNVEV (reference sequence). The CDR3 extends over 15 amino acids. The CDR3 spells CASSLAEGAYYGYTF. For the CDR3, the DNA is TGTGCCAGCAGTTTAGCAGAGGGGGCGTACTATGGCTACACCTTC.